Listed below are T cell receptor beta chains from one sample, sequenced in a study of STAT5B mutations in CD4+ large granular lymphocyte leukemia. TCRdb's copy holds only in-frame clones and misses some; the assay was immunoSEQ multiplex PCR. This sample has about 40,000 clones; about four fifths occur once, and the top ten carry approximately 4%. The sequenced sample was CD4+ T cells from blood buffy coats. The receptors here all came from a human donor in good health. Each CDR3 is given with its conserved first and last residue. Each record gives: J gene, D gene, V gene, clone size, CDR3 protein, CDR3 DNA. The D gene is left open where the match is weak. Size tells how often a clone was seen (once, few, many) or the class of an expanded clone, and some rows leave it out.

TRBJ1-5,.,TRBV5-6,.,CASSADRRGNQPQHF,TGTGCCAGCAGCGCAGACCGAAGAGGCAATCAGCCCCAGCATTTT
TRBJ2-5,.,TRBV7-6,.,CASSPRGVGEETQYF,TGTGCCAGCAGCCCAAGAGGGGTGGGGGAAGAGACCCAGTACTTC
TRBJ2-6,TRBD1,TRBV6-6,once,CASSGSGGSGANVLTF,TGTGCCAGCAGTGGCTCAGGGGGCTCTGGGGCCAACGTCCTGACTTTC
TRBJ2-5,TRBD1,TRBV30,.,CAWSPGQGARGETQYF,TGTGCCTGGAGCCCGGGACAGGGGGCGAGGGGAGAGACCCAGTACTTC
TRBJ2-7,TRBD1,TRBV10-3,.,CAISVPGQGATYEQYF,TGTGCCATCAGTGTACCGGGACAGGGGGCCACCTACGAGCAGTACTTC
TRBJ2-7,.,TRBV5-6,.,CASSTGNEQYF,TGTGCCAGCAGTACAGGGAACGAGCAGTACTTC
TRBJ2-7,TRBD1,TRBV5-1,.,CASSFGDRGYGYEQYF,TGCGCCAGCAGCTTTGGCGACAGGGGGTACGGCTACGAGCAGTACTTC
TRBJ2-7,.,TRBV6-1,.,CASSRTVSYEQYF,TGTGCCAGCAGTCGGACAGTCTCCTACGAGCAGTACTTC
TRBJ1-4,TRBD1,TRBV30,.,CAWSVPGQYEKLFF,TGTGCCTGGAGTGTACCGGGACAGTATGAAAAACTGTTTTTT
TRBJ1-2,.,TRBV27,.,CASSFQSNYGYTF,TGTGCCAGCTCATTTCAATCTAACTATGGCTACACCTTC
TRBJ1-1,.,TRBV25-1,.,CASRRGLNGAEAFF,TGTGCCAGCAGAAGGGGCCTAAACGGTGCTGAAGCTTTCTTT
TRBJ2-7,.,TRBV4-2,.,CASSQLGGSGFEQYF,TGTGCCAGCAGCCAATTGGGGGGTTCCGGTTTCGAGCAGTACTTC
TRBJ1-1,TRBD1,TRBV7-9,few,CASSPGTGEAFF,TGTGCCAGCAGTCCCGGGACAGGGGAAGCTTTCTTT
TRBJ1-5,.,TRBV7-8,.,CASSSDRSEPQHF,TGTGCCAGCAGCTCCGACAGGTCGGAGCCCCAGCATTTT
TRBJ2-6,.,TRBV5-1,once,CASSLGPRGRSGANVLTF,TGCGCCAGCAGCTTGGGTCCCAGGGGGAGGTCTGGGGCCAACGTCCTGACTTTC
TRBJ2-5,TRBD1,TRBV4-1,once,CASSQTGGETQYF,TGCGCCAGCAGCCAAACAGGGGGAGAGACCCAGTACTTC